A selection of T cell receptor beta chains follows, all from one sample in a study of cytomegalovirus exposure and HLA in healthy donors. Measured with immunoSEQ multiplex PCR; TCRdb has only the in-frame clones, and not every one. Of roughly 120,000 clones listed, roughly nine tenths are singletons. Material: PBMCs. The receptors stem from a man between 18 and 35 years old in good health and CMV-seropositive. Both conserved end residues are part of each CDR3. Fields, in order: V gene, CDR3 protein.

TRBV12-5	CASGRGQFTDTQYF
TRBV7-9	CASSLEGAKLFF
TRBV5-8	CASNPRDRGNQPQHF
TRBV27	CASSLGPRVILYEQYF
TRBV2	CASSNGGEETQYF
TRBV5-1	CASSLAGSGSGELFF
TRBV4-1	CASSQDYSNQPQHF
TRBV6-1	CASTWRGRDGELFF
TRBV6-1	CASSDRGGEKLFF
TRBV12-5	CASGLGTGDTEAFF
TRBV19	CASSILGQGLDSPLHF
TRBV28	CASNPGQRGANEQFF
TRBV18	CASSPASGGQETQYF
TRBV27	CASSHPGNNEQFF
TRBV5-4	CASSQPGTDNEKLFF